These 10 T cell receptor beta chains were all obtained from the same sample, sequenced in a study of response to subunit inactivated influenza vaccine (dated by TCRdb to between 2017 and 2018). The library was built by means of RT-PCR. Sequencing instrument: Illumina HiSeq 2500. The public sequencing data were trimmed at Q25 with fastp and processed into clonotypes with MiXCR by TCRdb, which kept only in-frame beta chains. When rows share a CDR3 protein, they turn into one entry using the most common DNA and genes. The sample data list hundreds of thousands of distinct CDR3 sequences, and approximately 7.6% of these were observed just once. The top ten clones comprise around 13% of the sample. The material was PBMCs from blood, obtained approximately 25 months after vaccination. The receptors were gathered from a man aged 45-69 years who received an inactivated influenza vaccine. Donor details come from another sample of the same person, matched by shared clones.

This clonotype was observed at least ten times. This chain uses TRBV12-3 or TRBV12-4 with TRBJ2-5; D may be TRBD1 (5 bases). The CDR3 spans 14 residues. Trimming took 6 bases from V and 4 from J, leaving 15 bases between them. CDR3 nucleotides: TGTGCCAGCAGAAAAATTGGACACTTAGAGACCCAGTACTTC. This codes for CASRKIGHLETQYF.

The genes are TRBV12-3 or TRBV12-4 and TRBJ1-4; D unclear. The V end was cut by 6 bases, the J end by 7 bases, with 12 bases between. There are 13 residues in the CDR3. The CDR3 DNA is TGTGCCAGCAGAAATTCAAAGGGTGAAAAACTGTTTTTT. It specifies CASRNSKGEKLFF.

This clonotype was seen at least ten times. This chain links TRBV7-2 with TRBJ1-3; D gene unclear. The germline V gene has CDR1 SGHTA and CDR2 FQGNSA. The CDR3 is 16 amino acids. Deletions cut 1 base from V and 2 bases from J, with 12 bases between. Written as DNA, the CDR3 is TGTGCCAGCAGCTTAGTTGGCTCTTTGGCTGGAAACACCATATATTTT. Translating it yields CASSLVGSLAGNTIYF.

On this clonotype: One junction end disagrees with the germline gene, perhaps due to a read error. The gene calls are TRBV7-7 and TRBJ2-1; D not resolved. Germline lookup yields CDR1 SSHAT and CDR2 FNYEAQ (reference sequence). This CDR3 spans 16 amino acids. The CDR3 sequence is CASSKSVTSSYNEQFF. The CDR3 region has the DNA TGTGCTAGCAGTAAAAGTGTCACCAGCTCCTACAATGAGCAGTTCTTC. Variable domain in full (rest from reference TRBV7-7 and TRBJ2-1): GAGVSQSPRYKVTKRGQDVTLRCDPISSHATLYWYQQALGQGPEFLTYFNYEAQPDKSGLPSDRFSAERPEGSISTLTIQRTEQRDSAMYRCASSKSVTSSYNEQFFGPGTRLTVL.

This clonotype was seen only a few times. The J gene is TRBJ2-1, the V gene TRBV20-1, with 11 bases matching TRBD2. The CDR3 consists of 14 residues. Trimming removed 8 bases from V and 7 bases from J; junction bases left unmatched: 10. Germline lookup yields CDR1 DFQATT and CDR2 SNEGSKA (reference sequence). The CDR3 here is CSPLGLAGWNEQFF. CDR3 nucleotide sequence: TGCAGTCCCCTCGGACTAGCGGGTTGGAATGAGCAGTTCTTC.

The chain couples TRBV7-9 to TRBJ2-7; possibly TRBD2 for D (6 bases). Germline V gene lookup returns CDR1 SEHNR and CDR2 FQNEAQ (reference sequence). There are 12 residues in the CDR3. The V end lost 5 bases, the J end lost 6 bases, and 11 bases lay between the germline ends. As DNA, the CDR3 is TGTGCCAGCAGCATTGGGACTCGCGAGCAGTACTTC. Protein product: CASSIGTREQYF. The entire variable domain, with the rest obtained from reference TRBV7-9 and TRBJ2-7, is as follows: DTGVSQNPRHKITKRGQNVTFRCDPISEHNRLYWYRQTLGQGPEFLTYFQNEAQLEKSRLLSDRFSAERPKGSFSTLEIQRTEQGDSAMYLCASSIGTREQYFGPGTRLTVT.

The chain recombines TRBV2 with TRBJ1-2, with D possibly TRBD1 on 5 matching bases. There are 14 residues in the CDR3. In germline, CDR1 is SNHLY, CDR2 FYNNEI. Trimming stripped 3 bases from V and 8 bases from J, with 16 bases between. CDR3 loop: CASSDPGTSRGYTF. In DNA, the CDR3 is TGTGCCAGCAGTGATCCAGGGACTTCCAGGGGCTACACCTTC.

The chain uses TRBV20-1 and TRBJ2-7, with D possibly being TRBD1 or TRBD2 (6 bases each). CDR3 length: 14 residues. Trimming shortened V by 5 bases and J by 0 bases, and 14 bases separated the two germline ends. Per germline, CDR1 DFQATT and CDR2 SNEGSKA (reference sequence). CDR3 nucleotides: TGCAGTGCTCCCCAGGGGCGGGGCTCCTACGAGCAGTACTTC. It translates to CSAPQGRGSYEQYF.

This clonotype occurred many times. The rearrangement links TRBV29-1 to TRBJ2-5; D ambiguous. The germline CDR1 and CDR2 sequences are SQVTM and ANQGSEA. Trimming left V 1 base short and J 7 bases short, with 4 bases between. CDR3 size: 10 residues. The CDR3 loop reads CSVEAATQYF. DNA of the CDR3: TGCAGCGTTGAAGCAGCGACCCAGTACTTC.

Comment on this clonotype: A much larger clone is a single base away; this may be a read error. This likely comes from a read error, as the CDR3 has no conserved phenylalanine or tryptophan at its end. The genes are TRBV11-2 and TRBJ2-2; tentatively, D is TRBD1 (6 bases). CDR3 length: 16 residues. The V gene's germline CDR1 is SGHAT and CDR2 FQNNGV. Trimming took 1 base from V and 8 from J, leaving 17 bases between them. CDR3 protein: CASSLGPTRGLGELFS. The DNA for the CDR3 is TGTGCCAGCAGCTTAGGACCAACCAGGGGATTGGGGGAGCTGTTTTCT.